Following are 2 T cell receptor beta chains from one sample sequenced in a study of blood T cell repertoires in COVID-19. Using immunoSEQ multiplex PCR, the repertoire was profiled, and TCRdb retains in-frame clones only, with some absent. This sample has approximately 150,000 clones, with over 80% found just once. Material: PBMCs or T cells enriched from blood (not recorded which). All receptors come from a man in his 70s who had been exposed to COVID-19.

This chain links TRBV7-2 with TRBJ1-1, with 9 bases matching TRBD1. The germline V gene has CDR1 SGHTA and CDR2 FQGNSA. The CDR3 spans 14 residues. V shed 4 bases, J shed 8 bases, and the junction held 8 bases outside the gene matches. CDR3 bases: TGTGCCAGCAGCTCGGGACAGGGTGGGTCGGAAGCTTTCTTT. It encodes CASSSGQGGSEAFF.

The chain couples TRBV7-2 to TRBJ1-2; no reliable D call. The germline V and J ends were trimmed by 2 bases and 5 bases, with 15 bases remaining between them. The length of the CDR3 is 15 residues. Per the germline V gene, CDR1 is SGHTA and CDR2 is FQGNSA. As DNA, the CDR3 is TGTGCCAGCAGCTTATCCTCTTCAGAATCATATGGCTACACCTTC. Its translation: CASSLSSSESYGYTF.